This T cell receptor (beta chain) emerged from a study of cytomegalovirus exposure and HLA in healthy donors. CDR1 KGHSH and CDR2 LQKENI come from the germline V gene. The ends were cut back, 5 bases at V and 1 base at J, with 17 bases in the middle. The CDR3 is 16 amino acids. With 60 Vbeta and 13 Jbeta primers, the PCR was carried out. Clones were read by immunoSEQ multiplex PCR, and TCRdb kept only the in-frame ones, dropping some. The table for this sample gives tens of thousands of clones. The TCR comes from a female donor in good health and CMV-seropositive. Input material: PBMCs. The chain carries TRBV18 and TRBJ1-1; the D gene is possibly TRBD1 (5 bases). Here the CDR3 reads CASSTSPGSTNTEAFF. The CDR3 region has the DNA TGTGCCAGCTCAACATCTCCAGGGTCGACGAACACTGAAGCTTTCTTT.